One T cell receptor (beta chain) is described in this entry. Its antigen is not identified. This clone may be a read error of a much larger clone one base away. These data originate in a study of T cells in Graves' hyperthyroidism and ophthalmopathy. Using RNA transcripts as the source, TCR beta CDR3 regions were amplified. First-round RT-PCR of the TCR CDR3 relied on the HTBI primer set. TCRdb redid the calling of the multiplex PCR reads with MiXCR, one entry per CDR3 protein. The table includes 450,000 to 700,000 distinct CDR3 sequences, 46% detected once. Study conclusions and caveats: It was a median about 7.1 months before onset that the model predicted ophthalmopathy.

Graves' hyperthyroidism without ophthalmopathy progression within 18 months was termed stable. The sample was peripheral blood or thyroid tissue (not recorded which). The TCR sequence derives from a woman aged 18 to 35 with Graves' hyperthyroidism.

The CDR3 coding sequence is TGTGCCAGCGGCAGAGACAGGGGGGTAGAGACCCAGTACTTC. This sequence encodes CASGRDRGVETQYF. V is TRBV5-4 and J is TRBJ2-5, with 9 bases fitting TRBD1. Germline assignment: CDR1 SGHNT and CDR2 YYREEE (reference sequence). This CDR3 spans 14 amino acids. V shed 7 bases and J 4 bases; nucleotides not matched to a gene: 8.